This TCR beta chain was profiled in a study of OX40 agonist ivuxolimab in advanced cancers. Study-level information: Patients received intravenous ivuxolimab every 2 weeks at 0.01 to 10 mg/kg. Regarding the study as a whole: On average, CD8+ T cells had more expanded clones than CD4+. The CD4+ and CD8+ T cells in the blood had expanded clonally by week 6 at 0.1 to 3.0 mg/kg. Some nonresponders likewise displayed low normalized T-cell clonal expansion.

The CDR3 length is 15 residues. Trimming left V 6 bases short and J 0 bases short, with 12 bases between. Germline CDR1 and CDR2: LNHDA and SQIVND (reference sequence). In the case of this clone: Its antigen is currently unknown.

The data were produced by immunoSEQ multiplex PCR, yet TCRdb's version contains in-frame clones alone and is incomplete. The profile shows 90,000 to 100,000 clones, approximately 95% of them singletons. This sequence joins TRBV19 and TRBJ2-1, with a weak D call TRBD2 (5 bases). The sequence was collected from an adult with an advanced solid tumor such as melanoma, head and neck, liver or kidney cancer. The sequencing used CD4+ or CD8+ T cells sorted from blood, collected in a trial of the OX40 agonist ivuxolimab. The CDR3 DNA follows: TGTGCCAGTAGGCCGTTAGGGAGCTCCTACAATGAGCAGTTCTTC. Translating gives CASRPLGSSYNEQFF.